The rows below give T cell receptor beta chains drawn from one sample of a study of T cell responses to AZD1222 COVID-19 vaccine. Assay: immunoSEQ multiplex PCR; the TCRdb copy retains only in-frame clones and omits some. The sample has fewer than 200,000 clones, around 92% seen once; the top ten hold around 4.6%. Sequencing was performed on peripheral blood, taken on day 0 of MenACWY control vaccination. Receptors were obtained from an adult in good health. Each CDR3 is given with its conserved first and last residue. D genes are given only for firm matches. For some rows the clone size is stated as once, few or many, or as a class when expanded; others skip it.

V: TRBV5-1
D: .
J: TRBJ2-7
size: .
CDR3: CASSPLSGGSSYEQYF
DNA: TGCGCCAGCAGCCCCCTTTCCGGCGGCAGCTCCTACGAGCAGTACTTC

V: TRBV12-3/TRBV12-4
D: .
J: TRBJ1-5
size: .
CDR3: CASRNSDQPQHF
DNA: TGTGCCAGCAGGAACTCAGATCAGCCCCAGCATTTT

V: TRBV29-1
D: .
J: TRBJ1-1
size: .
CDR3: CSVERGAGGTEAFF
DNA: TGCAGCGTTGAACGGGGGGCAGGTGGCACTGAAGCTTTCTTT

V: TRBV4-2
D: TRBD1
J: TRBJ1-2
size: .
CDR3: CASSPSTGRNYGYTF
DNA: TGTGCCAGCAGCCCCTCGACAGGGAGAAACTATGGCTACACCTTC

V: TRBV7-7
D: .
J: TRBJ1-3
size: .
CDR3: CASSTSAGSGNTIYF
DNA: TGTGCTAGCAGCACCTCCGCAGGGTCTGGAAACACCATATATTTT

V: TRBV29-1
D: .
J: TRBJ1-4
size: few
CDR3: CSAEGGGKLFF
DNA: TGCAGCGCCGAAGGTGGGGGAAAACTGTTTTTT

V: TRBV27
D: .
J: TRBJ2-7
size: .
CDR3: CASSLSNGSPYEQYF
DNA: TGTGCCAGCAGTTTATCGAACGGGAGCCCATACGAGCAGTACTTC

V: TRBV7-3
D: TRBD2
J: TRBJ2-1
size: .
CDR3: CASSATSGKNEQFF
DNA: TGTGCCAGCAGCGCAACTAGCGGGAAGAATGAGCAGTTCTTC

V: TRBV19
D: .
J: TRBJ1-3
size: .
CDR3: CASTTSQQAGNTIYF
DNA: TGTGCCAGTACCACTTCTCAGCAGGCTGGAAACACCATATATTTT

V: TRBV10-3
D: .
J: TRBJ1-1
size: .
CDR3: CAAGGRENTEAFF
DNA: TGTGCCGCCGGTGGACGGGAGAACACTGAAGCTTTCTTT

V: TRBV6-1
D: .
J: TRBJ1-1
size: .
CDR3: CASSENEAHTEAFF
DNA: TGTGCCAGCAGTGAAAACGAAGCGCACACTGAAGCTTTCTTT

V: TRBV11-2
D: .
J: TRBJ2-5
size: .
CDR3: CASSLGSGGETQYF
DNA: TGTGCCAGCAGCCTTGGTAGCGGCGGGGAGACCCAGTACTTC

V: TRBV2
D: TRBD2
J: TRBJ2-1
size: .
CDR3: CARTSVGISYNEQFF
DNA: TGTGCCAGGACTAGCGTAGGTATTTCCTACAATGAGCAGTTCTTC

V: TRBV18
D: TRBD1
J: TRBJ2-5
size: few
CDR3: CASSPSGQAGETQYF
DNA: TGTGCCAGCTCACCATCGGGACAGGCCGGGGAGACCCAGTACTTC

V: TRBV5-1
D: .
J: TRBJ1-1
size: .
CDR3: CASSLEGIFNTEAFF
DNA: TGCGCCAGCAGCTTGGAGGGAATCTTCAACACTGAAGCTTTCTTT

V: TRBV30
D: TRBD1
J: TRBJ1-1
size: .
CDR3: CAWTTTGVGTEAFF
DNA: TGTGCCTGGACTACGACAGGGGTTGGCACTGAAGCTTTCTTT

V: TRBV19
D: .
J: TRBJ1-5
size: .
CDR3: CASNLGANQPQHF
DNA: TGTGCCAGTAACCTGGGGGCTAATCAGCCCCAGCATTTT

V: TRBV30
D: TRBD2
J: TRBJ2-3
size: once
CDR3: CAWSVYLAGELQSTDTQYF
DNA: TGTGCCTGGAGTGTTTACCTAGCGGGAGAGCTTCAAAGCACAGATACGCAGTATTTT

V: TRBV24-1
D: .
J: TRBJ1-2
size: .
CDR3: CATSDFTGGHGYTF
DNA: TGTGCCACCAGTGATTTTACAGGCGGGCATGGCTACACCTTC

V: TRBV19
D: TRBD2
J: TRBJ2-3
size: .
CDR3: CASSRTSGGRDTQYF
DNA: TGTGCCAGTAGCCGGACTAGCGGGGGGCGGGATACGCAGTATTTT

V: TRBV28
D: .
J: TRBJ2-6
size: .
CDR3: CASSLLGASGANVLTF
DNA: TGTGCCAGCAGTTTACTCGGGGCGTCGGGGGCCAACGTCCTGACTTTC

V: TRBV13
D: TRBD1
J: TRBJ1-3
size: .
CDR3: CASSLLQGAPGNTIYF
DNA: TGTGCCAGCAGCTTGCTTCAGGGGGCGCCTGGAAACACCATATATTTT

V: TRBV14
D: .
J: TRBJ2-1
size: .
CDR3: CASSQDWGPYNEQFF
DNA: TGTGCCAGCAGCCAAGATTGGGGCCCCTACAATGAGCAGTTCTTC

V: TRBV19
D: .
J: TRBJ1-3
size: .
CDR3: CASSIDSFSGNTIYF
DNA: TGTGCCAGTAGTATTGACAGTTTCTCTGGAAACACCATATATTTT

V: TRBV19
D: .
J: TRBJ1-1
size: .
CDR3: CASSSSLGGTEAFF
DNA: TGTGCCAGTAGTAGCTCTCTGGGGGGCACTGAAGCTTTCTTT

V: TRBV19
D: .
J: TRBJ1-5
size: .
CDR3: CASSIDPPFWGRNQPQHF
DNA: TGTGCCAGTAGTATTGACCCCCCGTTTTGGGGACGCAATCAGCCCCAGCATTTT

V: TRBV4-2
D: .
J: TRBJ2-3
size: once
CDR3: CASSQDVATDTQYF
DNA: TGTGCCAGCAGCCAAGATGTAGCGACAGATACGCAGTATTTT

V: TRBV5-1
D: .
J: TRBJ2-5
size: .
CDR3: CASSLEQDVRETQYF
DNA: TGCGCCAGCAGCTTAGAACAGGACGTTCGAGAGACCCAGTACTTC

V: TRBV19
D: .
J: TRBJ1-6
size: .
CDR3: CASSIQGRDSPLHF
DNA: TGTGCCAGTAGTATTCAGGGCAGAGATTCACCCCTCCACTTT

V: TRBV12-3/TRBV12-4
D: .
J: TRBJ1-2
size: .
CDR3: CASSLARADGYTF
DNA: TGTGCCAGCAGTTTAGCGCGGGCAGATGGCTACACCTTC

V: TRBV15
D: TRBD1
J: TRBJ1-6
size: .
CDR3: CATSIGTDNSPLHF
DNA: TGTGCCACCAGCATTGGGACAGATAATTCACCCCTCCACTTT

V: TRBV6-4
D: TRBD2
J: TRBJ2-1
size: .
CDR3: CASSPAGGEHYNEQFF
DNA: TGTGCCAGCAGCCCGGCGGGGGGAGAACACTACAATGAGCAGTTCTTC

V: TRBV19
D: TRBD1
J: TRBJ1-1
size: once
CDR3: CASREQGLRTEAFF
DNA: TGTGCCAGTAGGGAACAGGGGTTACGAACTGAAGCTTTCTTT

V: TRBV28
D: .
J: TRBJ1-2
size: .
CDR3: CASSVLFRGANYGYTF
DNA: TGTGCCAGCAGCGTACTTTTCCGGGGGGCGAACTATGGCTACACCTTC

V: TRBV3-1/TRBV3-2
D: .
J: TRBJ1-1
size: .
CDR3: CASSLGAKRHTEAFF
DNA: TGTGCCAGCAGCTTGGGGGCCAAAAGGCACACTGAAGCTTTCTTT

V: TRBV3-1/TRBV3-2
D: .
J: TRBJ1-5
size: .
CDR3: CASSQGVRVRARDYSNQPQHF
DNA: TGTGCCAGCAGCCAAGGAGTAAGGGTTCGGGCGAGGGATTATAGCAATCAGCCCCAGCATTTT

V: TRBV2
D: .
J: TRBJ2-1
size: .
CDR3: CASSPGPYNEQFF
DNA: TGTGCCAGCAGTCCCGGGCCATACAATGAGCAGTTCTTC

V: TRBV19
D: .
J: TRBJ1-4
size: .
CDR3: CASREPGRGTEKLFF
DNA: TGTGCCAGTAGAGAACCGGGACGGGGGACAGAAAAACTGTTTTTT

V: TRBV6-1
D: .
J: TRBJ1-2
size: .
CDR3: CASSEVARDYGYTF
DNA: TGTGCCAGCAGTGAAGTAGCAAGGGACTATGGCTACACCTTC

V: TRBV6-5
D: TRBD1
J: TRBJ2-5
size: .
CDR3: CASMDREETQYF
DNA: TGTGCCAGCATGGACAGGGAGGAGACCCAGTACTTC